One sample yielded the 13 T cell receptor beta chains listed below, sequenced in a study of T-cell memory formation after mild COVID-19. MiXCR was run by TCRdb on the 5' RACE reads, yielding one entry per CDR3 protein. The sample holds hundreds of thousands of distinct CDR3 sequences, 20% seen once. The sample taken for sequencing was PBMCs or a T cell subset sorted from them (not recorded which). The receptor source for this set is an adult woman who had mild COVID-19 (a few samples of this study predate the infection). Cell type and time point are not known.

This clonotype was detected a few times. The chain is built from TRBV7-8 and TRBJ2-4; a possible D gene is TRBD1 (6 bases). This CDR3 region has 17 residues. Trimming shortened V by 5 bases and J by 4 bases, and 21 bases separated the two germline ends. Germline V gene sequence: CDR1 SGHVS, CDR2 FQNEAQ. CDR3 amino acids: CASSARPPGQHKNIQYF. The CDR3 DNA sequence: TGTGCCAGCAGCGCTAGGCCACCGGGACAACATAAAAACATTCAGTACTTC. Based on the CDR3 plus reference TRBV7-8 and TRBJ2-4, the full variable domain is GAGVSQSPRYKVAKRGQDVALRCDPISGHVSLFWYQQALGQGPEFLTYFQNEAQLDKSGLPSDRFFAERPEGSVSTLKIQRTQQEDSAVYLCASSARPPGQHKNIQYFGAGTRLSVL.

This clonotype was seen more than once but under ten times. The rearrangement joins TRBV9 to TRBJ1-2; tentative D call: TRBD1 (6 bases). The CDR3 is 13 amino acids. CDR1 and CDR2 from the germline V gene are SGDLS and YYNGEE. V was trimmed by 2 bases and J by 4 bases, leaving 9 bases between them. CDR3 protein: CASSVPGVYGYTF. The CDR3 DNA is TGTGCCAGCAGCGTGCCAGGGGTCTATGGCTACACCTTC.

This clonotype was recorded a few times. The chain recombines TRBV6-5 with TRBJ2-3; D call uncertain. The CDR3 runs 16 residues. V was pared by 6 bases and J by 0 bases, with 16 bases between. Germline CDR1 and CDR2: MNHEY and SVGAGI. CDR3 in DNA: TGTGCCAGCAGGGGGTCGAAGGGCACTAGCACAGATACGCAGTATTTT. Its translation: CASRGSKGTSTDTQYF.

The chain recombines TRBV4-1 with TRBJ2-1, with 9 bases fitting TRBD1. Looked up from germline, CDR1 is MGHRA and CDR2 is YSYEKL. The length of the CDR3 is 16 residues. With V trimmed by 2 bases and J by 8 bases, 10 bases remained unmatched. The CDR3 coding sequence is TGCGCCAGCAGCCAAACGGGGACAGGGTTGATGGATGAGCAGTTCTTC. It is translated as CASSQTGTGLMDEQFF.

This clonotype was observed many times. This sequence joins TRBV6-5 and TRBJ1-2; possibly TRBD1 for D (6 bases). The CDR3 is 13 residues long. Germline V gene sequence: CDR1 MNHEY, CDR2 SVGAGI. Trimming cost V 6 bases and J 6 bases, with 14 bases left between them. This CDR3 reads CASRNPGENGYTF. CDR3 nucleotide sequence: TGTGCCAGCAGGAATCCAGGGGAGAATGGCTACACCTTC.

CDR3 in DNA: TGCGCCAGCAGCCAAGTGGAGGGGGGGACTGAAGCTTTCTTT. Translated: CASSQVEGGTEAFF. J is TRBJ1-1 and V is TRBV4-1, with D maybe TRBD1 (6 bases). The V gene's germline CDR1 is MGHRA and CDR2 YSYEKL. This CDR3 is 14 amino acids long. V was pared by 1 base and J by 5 bases, with 11 bases between.

The genes are TRBV5-6 and TRBJ2-1; TRBD2 aligns across 9 bases. Looked up from germline, CDR1 is SGHDT and CDR2 is YYEEEE. This CDR3 is 15 amino acids long. V gave up 4 bases and J gave up 5 bases; unmatched junction bases: 7. CDR3 amino acids: CASSPWTSANNEQFF. The CDR3 nucleotides read TGTGCCAGCAGCCCCTGGACTAGCGCCAACAATGAGCAGTTCTTC.

The V and J genes are TRBV29-1 and TRBJ2-1; 9 nucleotides align to TRBD2. This CDR3 has 16 residues. Looked up from germline, CDR1 is SQVTM and CDR2 is ANQGSEA. With V trimmed by 7 bases and J by 0 bases, 10 bases remained unmatched. The CDR3 DNA is TGCAGCGCCCGGACTAGCGATTTACTCTCCTACAATGAGCAGTTCTTC. Protein: CSARTSDLLSYNEQFF.

In its sample, this clonotype was seen a few times. The CDR3 protein is CASSSTSGGALDTQYF. CDR3 sequence (DNA): TGTGCCAGCAGCTCAACTAGCGGGGGGGCCCTAGATACGCAGTATTTT. The rearrangement uses TRBV7-2 and TRBJ2-3; 13 bases match TRBD2. In germline, CDR1 is SGHTA, CDR2 FQGNSA. After removal of 4 bases from V and 5 bases from J, the junction contained 6 bases not matched to a gene. This CDR3 has 16 amino acids.

The V gene is TRBV6-2 or TRBV6-3, the J gene TRBJ2-7, with no clear D. Germline V lookup: CDR1 MNHEY, CDR2 SVGEGT. The CDR3 sequence is 12 residues long. Trimming removed 6 bases from V and 3 bases from J, with 9 bases in between. CDR3 sequence: CASSLDDYEQYF. DNA for the CDR3: TGTGCCAGCAGCTTGGACGACTACGAGCAGTACTTC.

The chain couples TRBV30 to TRBJ2-3, with no clear D. Trimming took off 4 bases at V and 4 bases at J, with 15 bases between the two ends. This CDR3 has 14 residues. Germline-derived CDR1 and CDR2 are GTSNPN and SVGIG (reference sequence). The CDR3 loop is CAWTEAIGPDTQYF. The CDR3 DNA reads as TGTGCCTGGACGGAAGCCATCGGCCCAGATACGCAGTATTTT.

The table lists this clonotype with a few counts. The genes are TRBV15 and TRBJ2-7; D possibly uses TRBD1 or TRBD2 (5 bases each). There are 17 residues in the CDR3. The V gene lost 0 bases and the J gene lost 0 bases, with 15 bases spanning the gap. Looked up from germline, CDR1 is LNHNV and CDR2 is YYDKDF (reference sequence). Here the CDR3 reads CATSRDRKGTFSYEQYF. CDR3 DNA sequence: TGTGCCACCAGCAGAGATCGGAAGGGGACCTTCTCCTACGAGCAGTACTTC.

This clonotype was detected only a few times. V is TRBV7-2 and J is TRBJ2-2, with 10 nucleotides matching TRBD2. The CDR3 extends over 16 amino acids. Germline V CDR1 and CDR2: SGHTA, FQGNSA. V was pared by 6 bases and J by 1 base, with 5 bases of the junction left unmatched. The CDR3: CASSFGLAVNTGELFF. In DNA form, the CDR3 reads TGTGCCAGCAGTTTCGGACTAGCGGTGAACACCGGGGAGCTGTTTTTT.